The entry below describes one T cell receptor beta chain. Its antigen is not known. This entry belongs to a study of T cell responses to AZD1222 COVID-19 vaccine. General observations from the study: Spike was spanned by vaccine-associated CD4 TCRs, which were dominant at 160-218 and 743-854. The donors showed a predominance of white British ancestry and of females, with possible underestimation of clonal diversity.

Using immunoSEQ multiplex PCR, the repertoire was profiled, and TCRdb retains in-frame clones only, with some absent. The table has tens of thousands of clones, around nine tenths seen once. The CDR3 sequence is 14 residues long. Germline CDR1 and CDR2: MNHEY and SVGAGI. V gave up 7 bases and J gave up 8 bases, with 17 bases separating them. The TCR originated in an adult in good health. Sample: peripheral blood, taken on day 0 of AZD1222 vaccination. The V gene is TRBV6-5, the J gene TRBJ1-4, with a weak D call TRBD1 (5 bases). This CDR3 is CASISGETGEKLFF. The CDR3 DNA sequence: TGTGCCAGCATATCGGGGGAGACGGGCGAAAAACTGTTTTTT.